This T cell receptor (beta chain) was sequenced during a study of CD8 T cells in ankylosing spondylitis. Study-wide results and caveats: For ankylosing spondylitis blood, a TCR beta motif of about eight highly homologous variants appeared characteristic.

TCRdb re-derived calls from the 5' RACE reads in MiXCR, one entry per CDR3 protein. Seen here are about 800,000 distinct CDR3 sequences, 12% observed once, and the top ten hold less than 0.65%. Germline CDR1 is SGHDT and CDR2 is YYEEEE. V was clipped by 3 bases and J by 5 bases, with 9 bases between them. There are 13 residues in the CDR3. This clonotype was counted many times. Its antigen is unidentified. The receptor was derived from a male donor with ankylosing spondylitis. Specimen: blood, either unsorted or a sorted T cell fraction (not recorded which). The chain couples TRBV5-6 to TRBJ1-5, with TRBD1 as a possible D gene (5 bases). CDR3 sequence (DNA): TGTGCCAGCAGCTATCAGGGCCATCAGCCCCAGCATTTT. Its protein product is CASSYQGHQPQHF. Together with reference TRBV5-6 and TRBJ1-5, the CDR3 gives the full variable domain: DAGVTQSPTHLIKTRGQQVTLRCSPKSGHDTVSWYQQALGQGPQFIFQYYEEEERQRGNFPDRFSGHQFPNYSSELNVNALLLGDSALYLCASSYQGHQPQHFGDGTRLSIL.